In its sample, the clone carrying this T cell receptor (beta chain) was seen once. What it binds is not known. CD4+ cells were split into CD45RA+ naive and CD45RA-negative memory subsets. The authors distributed each subset's genomic DNA evenly over several immunoSEQ plates. Here immunoSEQ multiplex PCR was the method, and the copy in TCRdb shows in-frame clones only, minus some. This table has over a million clones, approximately 80% appearing once. The sample comes from a study of shared clonotypes between healthy human individuals. Notes on the study in general: Compared with memory subsets, naive subsets generally had larger estimated richness. Only blood underwent sampling, and tissue repertoires likely differ.

The germline gives CDR1 SGHNT, CDR2 YENEEA. CDR3 length: 17 amino acids. V dropped 3 bases and J dropped 5 bases, with 21 bases sitting between them. The TCR originated in a man between 18 and 35 years old in good health. Some clones in this sample may be carry-over from other donors' samples. The V call is TRBV11-3, the J call TRBJ2-3; TRBD2 might be the D (6 bases). Sequences were obtained from memory CD4+ T cells from PBMCs. Subset denoted: CD45RA-negative fraction. This chain's CDR3 is CASSFRARGTQGDTQYF. The CDR3 DNA reads TGTGCCAGCAGCTTCCGCGCCCGCGGGACTCAGGGAGATACGCAGTATTTT.